The 13 T cell receptor beta chains reported below all come from one sample, sequenced in a study of beta chain features in type 1 diabetes. Broader study findings: All four CD4+ subsets from Type 1 diabetes patients carried moderately but significantly shorter TCRB CDR3s.

cDNA synthesis used the whole RNA isolate, giving expressed TCRB sequences. Method: immunoSEQ multiplex PCR; TCRdb's copy keeps in-frame clones and lacks some. Of approximately 120,000 clones listed, 17% are singletons. Their antigen targets remain unknown. Sequenced material: central memory CD4+ T cells from blood. These receptors came from a man younger than 35 with type 1 diabetes.

This clone has only a few counts. The chain recombines TRBV11-2 with TRBJ2-1, with no clear D. Trimming pared 1 base from V and 5 bases from J, leaving 3 bases between. CDR1 SGHAT and CDR2 FQNNGV come from the germline V gene. The CDR3 runs to 12 residues. The CDR3 loop is CASSLGDNEQFF. The CDR3 coding sequence is TGTGCCAGCAGCTTAGGAGACAATGAGCAGTTCTTC.

This clone was seen only a few times. The chain joins TRBV4-2 to TRBJ1-4; TRBD1 matches 8 bases. J was trimmed by 8 bases and V by 0 bases; bases with no gene match: 8. Germline V gives CDR1 LGHNA, CDR2 YNFKEQ. This CDR3 contains 16 residues. CDR3 in DNA: TGTGCCAGCAGCCAAGATCCGGACAGGGAGGGGGAAAAACTGTTTTTT. Translation: CASSQDPDREGEKLFF.

J is TRBJ2-7 and V is TRBV2; TRBD2 agrees at 14 bases. The length of the CDR3 is 14 residues. Germline trimming cut 4 bases from V and 4 bases from J; bases unmatched to any gene: 0. Germline V gives CDR1 SNHLY, CDR2 FYNNEI. In DNA, the CDR3 is TGTGCCAGCAGTGGACTAGCGGGGGGGTACGAGCAGTACTTC. Protein sequence: CASSGLAGGYEQYF.

This clone came up a few times. The V gene is TRBV4-3, the J gene TRBJ2-3; 12 nucleotides match TRBD2. V lost 4 bases to trimming and J lost 2 bases; unmatched junction nucleotides: 7. Germline V gives CDR1 LGHNA, CDR2 YSLEER. The CDR3 extends over 17 amino acids. The CDR3, as DNA: TGCGCCAGCAGCCCTAGCGGGGGGGCCACTCCCACAGATACGCAGTATTTT. It is translated as CASSPSGGATPTDTQYF.

This clone was counted only a few times. The genes are TRBV6-5 and TRBJ2-7, with D perhaps TRBD1 or TRBD2 (5 bases each). Trimming took off 2 bases at V and 3 bases at J, with 11 bases between the two ends. Germline V gene lookup returns CDR1 MNHEY and CDR2 SVGAGI. This CDR3 spans 14 amino acids. The CDR3, as DNA: TGTGCCAGCAGTTACGGGGACCAAGACTACGAGCAGTACTTC. Encoded protein: CASSYGDQDYEQYF.

This rearrangement joins TRBV27 to TRBJ2-7; perhaps TRBD2 as D (6 bases). V lost 5 bases and J 4 bases, leaving 15 bases between the germline ends. The CDR3 is 14 amino acids. From germline, CDR1 is MNHEY and CDR2 SMNVEV (reference sequence). The CDR3 DNA reads as TGTGCCAGCAGTCCCCGGGACGGGGGTTACGAGCAGTACTTC. It is translated as CASSPRDGGYEQYF.

As concerns this clone: An end of the junction does not agree with germline; a read error may underlie this. The chain carries TRBV5-4 and TRBJ1-3; no definite D call. The germline CDR1 and CDR2 sequences are SGHNT and YYREEE (reference sequence). CDR3 size: 13 residues. The CDR3 bases are TGCGCCAGCAGCCAAGATAAGGGAAACACCATATATTTT. Translating it yields CASSQDKGNTIYF.

This clone showed up just a few times. The chain carries TRBV29-1 and TRBJ1-1, with D perhaps TRBD1 (6 bases). The CDR3 covers 12 residues. Trimming cost V 6 bases and J 4 bases, with 12 bases left between them. Germline V gene lookup returns CDR1 SQVTM and CDR2 ANQGSEA. CDR3 DNA sequence: TGCAGCGTCAAAACAGGGAGCACTGAAGCTTTCTTT. It codes for CSVKTGSTEAFF.

This clone showed up just a few times. This chain joins TRBV9 and TRBJ2-3, with D maybe TRBD1 (6 bases). Deletions cut 2 bases from V and 2 bases from J, with 15 bases between. Germline CDR1 reads SGDLS; CDR2 reads YYNGEE. The CDR3 is 16 amino acids. The CDR3 sequence: CASSVGQRGNTDTQYF. As DNA, the CDR3 is TGTGCCAGCAGCGTTGGACAGCGAGGCAACACAGATACGCAGTATTTT.

The V and J genes are TRBV30 and TRBJ1-1, with D tentatively TRBD1 (6 bases). V was trimmed by 2 bases and J by 5 bases, leaving 9 bases between them. The CDR3 is made up of 12 amino acids. Germline V lookup: CDR1 GTSNPN, CDR2 SVGIG (reference sequence). CDR3 residues: CAWSQGLTEAFF. The CDR3, as DNA: TGTGCCTGGAGTCAGGGGTTGACTGAAGCTTTCTTT.

There are a few counts of this clone. This chain joins TRBV7-2 and TRBJ2-3; perhaps TRBD1 as D (5 bases). Germline V gene lookup returns CDR1 SGHTA and CDR2 FQGNSA. The length of the CDR3 is 15 residues. Deletions cut 4 bases from V and 1 base from J, with 12 bases between. The CDR3 coding sequence is TGTGCCAGCAGCTCTTGGACATCTGGCACAGATACGCAGTATTTT. It codes for CASSSWTSGTDTQYF.

This chain connects TRBV18 to TRBJ2-1; 10 bases match TRBD2. Germline CDR1 and CDR2: KGHSH and LQKENI. With 6 bases clipped from V and 8 bases from J, the junction kept 10 bases outside the gene matches. CDR3 size: 15 residues. CDR3 loop: CASSQSSGGFDEQFF. The CDR3 DNA is TGTGCCAGCTCGCAATCTAGCGGGGGTTTCGATGAGCAGTTCTTC.

This clone has a handful of counts. The chain uses TRBV7-2 and TRBJ2-7, with TRBD2 matching over 12 bases. Germline trimming cut 1 base from V and 2 bases from J; bases unmatched to any gene: 3. In germline, CDR1 is SGHTA, CDR2 FQGNSA. The CDR3 is 16 residues long. The CDR3 reads CASSLVPSGGAYEQYF. The CDR3 DNA sequence: TGTGCCAGCAGCTTAGTTCCTAGCGGGGGGGCCTACGAGCAGTACTTC. Supplemented by reference TRBV7-2 and TRBJ2-7, the full variable domain reads GAGVSQSPSNKVTEKGKDVELRCDPISGHTALYWYRQSLGQGLEFLIYFQGNSAPDKSGLPSDRFSAERTGGSVSTLTIQRTQQEDSAVYLCASSLVPSGGAYEQYFGPGTRLTVT.